Below are 8 T cell receptor beta chains sequenced from a single sample in a study of T cells in Graves' hyperthyroidism and ophthalmopathy. RNA transcripts provided the source from which TCR beta CDR3 regions were amplified. The HTBI primer set was used in a first-round RT-PCR of the TCR CDR3. TCRdb reanalysed the multiplex PCR reads using MiXCR and keeps one entry per CDR3 protein. The top ten hold approximately 15% of the sample, which has 550,000 to 850,000 distinct CDR3 sequences, approximately 19% seen once. Sequenced: blood. Every receptor here comes from a woman aged 45-65 years with Graves' hyperthyroidism that later progressed to Graves' ophthalmopathy.

Regarding this clonotype: One end of the junction fails to match germline, which may point to a read error. The V gene is TRBV7-3, the J gene TRBJ1-4, with no clear D. This CDR3 comprises 13 residues. Germline assignment: CDR1 SGHTA and CDR2 FQGTGA. The CDR3 spells CASSHRLDEKPFF. DNA of the CDR3: TGTGCCAGCAGCCACCGACTGGACGAAAAACCGTTTTTT.

This clonotype was recorded at least ten times. V gene TRBV7-3 combines with J gene TRBJ2-7; 9 bases are shared with TRBD2. V trimming: 5 bases; J trimming: 6 bases; junction bases outside the gene matches: 14. The CDR3 spans 16 residues. Germline V gene sequence: CDR1 SGHTA, CDR2 FQGTGA. The chain's CDR3 is CASSPQGRGGRGEQYF. DNA of the CDR3: TGTGCCAGCAGCCCCCAGGGGCGGGGGGGCCGCGGCGAGCAGTACTTC.

This clonotype was recorded a few times. The V call is TRBV7-3, the J call TRBJ2-2, with 8 bases lining up with TRBD1. The germline V gene has CDR1 SGHTA and CDR2 FQGTGA. V shed 5 bases, J shed 4 bases, and the junction held 6 bases outside the gene matches. This CDR3 comprises 15 residues. Here the CDR3 reads CASSPRTGFTGELFF. DNA for the CDR3: TGTGCCAGCAGCCCCCGGACAGGGTTCACCGGGGAGCTGTTTTTT. The whole variable domain, filled in from reference TRBV7-3 and TRBJ2-2, reads GAGVSQTPSNKVTEKGKYVELRCDPISGHTALYWYRQSLGQGPEFLIYFQGTGAADDSGLPNDRFFAVRPEGSVSTLKIQRTERGDSAVYLCASSPRTGFTGELFFGEGSRLTVL.

This clonotype was seen a few times. This rearrangement joins TRBV30 to TRBJ2-5; D perhaps matches TRBD2 (5 bases). The CDR3 is 12 residues long. V was pared by 0 bases and J by 6 bases, with 8 bases between. CDR1 is GTSNPN, CDR2 SVGIG, per germline (reference sequence). The CDR3 sequence is CAWSVEGKTQYF. Here the CDR3 DNA reads TGTGCCTGGAGTGTTGAGGGAAAGACCCAGTACTTC.

This clonotype has only a few counts. A single base separates this from a much larger clone, so it may be a read error. The rearrangement joins TRBV2 to TRBJ2-3, with TRBD1 as a possible D gene (6 bases). The J call may be incorrect, as the DNA end agrees better with TRBJ1-5. Per germline, CDR1 SNHLY and CDR2 FYNNEI. This CDR3 contains 18 residues. The CDR3 here is CASSGLAGAQSSTDTQHF. DNA for the CDR3: TGTGCCAGCAGTGGGCTAGCGGGGGCCCAATCTAGCACAGATACGCAGCATTTT.

Only a few counts were recorded for this clonotype. This chain joins TRBV27 and TRBJ2-1, with no clear D. V was pared by 5 bases and J by 4 bases, with 15 bases between. Germline CDR1 MNHEY, CDR2 SMNVEV (reference sequence). The CDR3 totals 15 residues. The CDR3 DNA follows: TGTGCCAGCAGTCGACACGGCAAGATGTACAATGAGCAGTTCTTC. This codes for CASSRHGKMYNEQFF.

The V call is TRBV4-1, the J call TRBJ2-5; TRBD1 aligns across 8 bases. The V and J ends lost 2 bases and 1 base, in that order; junction bases with no gene match: 6. Germline V lookup: CDR1 MGHRA, CDR2 YSYEKL. This CDR3 contains 16 residues. The CDR3 nucleotides read TGCGCCAGCAGCCAACGTCAGGACAGGGCCCAAGAGACCCAGTACTTC. Protein: CASSQRQDRAQETQYF.

This clonotype came up many times. This sequence joins TRBV18 and TRBJ1-6; no clear D. The CDR3 totals 15 residues. Germline V gene lookup returns CDR1 KGHSH and CDR2 LQKENI. V lost 2 bases to trimming and J lost 4 bases, with 9 bases between them. CDR3 coding DNA: TGTGCCAGCTCACCAGGACGGTCGTATAATTCACCCCTCCACTTT. Translation: CASSPGRSYNSPLHF.